This TCR beta chain was profiled in a study of identical twins. General observations from the study: Among beta out-of-frame sequences, excess sharing between twins appeared weaker. Possibly, invariant MAIT and iNKT cells partly confounded zero-insertion analyses.

TCRdb re-called the 5' RACE reads with MiXCR, one entry per CDR3 protein. Altogether about 190,000 distinct CDR3 sequences are present, 15% to 20% being singletons, with the ten largest covering 35% to 50%. This clonotype appeared a few times. Its antigen is not known. The CDR3 is made up of 13 amino acids. Germline V gene sequence: CDR1 KGHSH, CDR2 LQKENI. Trimming removed 1 base from V and 4 bases from J, with 5 bases in between. The same data also went into a second study, on T cells expressing NK-cell markers.

The sequenced sample was CD8+ T cells sorted from blood. The rearrangement links TRBV18 to TRBJ1-5; D unresolved. This clonotype was obtained from a woman aged 18 to 35 in good health. The CDR3 bases are TGTGCCAGCTCACCACGAGGGAATCAGCCCCAGCATTTT. It is translated as CASSPRGNQPQHF.